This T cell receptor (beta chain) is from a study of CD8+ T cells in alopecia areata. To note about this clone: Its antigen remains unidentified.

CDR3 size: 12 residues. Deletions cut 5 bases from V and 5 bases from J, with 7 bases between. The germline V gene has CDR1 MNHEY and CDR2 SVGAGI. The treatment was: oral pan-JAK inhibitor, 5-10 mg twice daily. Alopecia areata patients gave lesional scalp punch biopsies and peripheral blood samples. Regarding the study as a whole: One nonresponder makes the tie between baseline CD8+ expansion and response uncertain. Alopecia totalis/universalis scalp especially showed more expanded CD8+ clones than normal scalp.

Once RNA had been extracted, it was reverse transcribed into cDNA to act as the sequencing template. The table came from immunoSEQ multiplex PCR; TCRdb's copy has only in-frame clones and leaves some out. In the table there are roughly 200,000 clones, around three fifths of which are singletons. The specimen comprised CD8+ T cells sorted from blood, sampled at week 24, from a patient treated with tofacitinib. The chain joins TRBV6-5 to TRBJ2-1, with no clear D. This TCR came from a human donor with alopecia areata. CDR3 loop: CASSEADNEQFF. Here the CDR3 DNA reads TGTGCCAGCAGTGAGGCAGACAATGAGCAGTTCTTC.